The 14 T cell receptor beta chains in this list originate from one sample, sequenced in a study of blood T cell repertoires in COVID-19. Libraries were prepared by immunoSEQ multiplex PCR; TCRdb keeps only in-frame clonotypes and omits some of them. This repertoire shows about 160,000 clones, 70% to 90% found once; its top ten account for approximately 0.62%. Sequenced material: peripheral blood. The source is a man between 60 and 75 years old with COVID-19, enrolled during active disease.

This clone was observed once. This chain uses TRBV4-3 with TRBJ2-1; tentative D call: TRBD2 (5 bases). The CDR3 is 13 residues long. Trimming pared 4 bases from V and 3 bases from J, leaving 7 bases between. The germline CDR1 and CDR2 sequences are LGHNA and YSLEER. CDR3 in DNA: TGCGCCAGCAGCCCCGGGATCTACAATGAGCAGTTCTTC. Translating it yields CASSPGIYNEQFF.

This rearrangement joins TRBV14 to TRBJ2-1; possibly TRBD2 for D (6 bases). CDR3 length: 19 amino acids. Germline-derived CDR1 and CDR2 are SGHDN and FVKESK. Trimming left V 0 bases short and J 5 bases short, with 23 bases between. The CDR3 DNA follows: TGTGCCAGCAGCCAAGATTTCGCTACTAGCCCCCAGTTCCACAATGAGCAGTTCTTC. Translating gives CASSQDFATSPQFHNEQFF.

This sequence joins TRBV6-5 and TRBJ2-7, with TRBD1 matching over 8 bases. This CDR3 is built from 15 residues. V was clipped by 6 bases and J by 2 bases; unmatched bases: 9. Germline CDR1 MNHEY, CDR2 SVGAGI. The CDR3 protein is CASRPGTGVPYEQYF. For the CDR3, the DNA is TGTGCCAGCAGACCGGGGACAGGCGTCCCCTACGAGCAGTACTTC.

This rearrangement joins TRBV28 to TRBJ1-1; D not resolved. The CDR3 sequence is 16 residues long. CDR1 and CDR2 (germline): MDHEN, SYDVKM. V was shortened by 3 bases and J by 0 bases, with 14 bases between the two germline ends. The CDR3 nucleotides read TGTGCCAGCAGTTTGGGTTTGCGGCGGATGAACACTGAAGCTTTCTTT. Its translation is CASSLGLRRMNTEAFF. Full variable domain (rest looked up from reference TRBV28 and TRBJ1-1): DVKVTQSSRYLVKRTGEKVFLECVQDMDHENMFWYRQDPGLGLRLIYFSYDVKMKEKGDIPEGYSVSREKKERFSLILESASTNQTSMYLCASSLGLRRMNTEAFFGQGTRLTVV.

The rearrangement joins TRBV19 to TRBJ1-6; D may be TRBD1 (6 bases). Looked up from germline, CDR1 is LNHDA and CDR2 is SQIVND (reference sequence). Trimming took off 6 bases at V and 5 bases at J, with 20 bases between the two ends. This CDR3 contains 17 residues. In nucleotides, the CDR3 is TGTGCCAGTAGCCGTGCGCAGTTGTCAGGGGATAATTCACCCCTCCACTTT. As protein: CASSRAQLSGDNSPLHF.

The table lists this clone with a count of one. The V gene is TRBV3-1 (or the pseudogene TRBV3-2), the J gene TRBJ2-7, with 15 bases fitting TRBD2. The CDR3 is made up of 17 amino acids. CDR1 is LGHDT, CDR2 YNNKEL, per germline (reference sequence). With V trimmed by 0 bases and J by 6 bases, 6 bases remained unmatched. CDR3 protein: CASSQDRTSGRGGEQYF. Written as DNA, the CDR3 is TGTGCCAGCAGCCAAGACCGGACTAGCGGGAGGGGTGGCGAGCAGTACTTC.

CDR3 residues: CASSSRMSSGNTIYF. The CDR3 DNA reads TGTGCCAGCAGCTCCCGTATGAGCTCTGGAAACACCATATATTTT. J is TRBJ1-3 and V is TRBV9; D is uncertain. Germline V lookup: CDR1 SGDLS, CDR2 YYNGEE. Trimming shortened V by 4 bases and J by 0 bases, and 11 bases separated the two germline ends. The CDR3 is 15 amino acids.

V and J are TRBV9 and TRBJ2-3, with 12 bases lining up with TRBD2. V was pared by 2 bases and J by 2 bases, with 3 bases of the junction left unmatched. CDR3 size: 16 residues. In germline, CDR1 is SGDLS, CDR2 YYNGEE. Here the CDR3 reads CASSVGLAGLTDTQYF. DNA of the CDR3: TGTGCCAGCAGCGTCGGACTAGCGGGACTCACAGATACGCAGTATTTT.

The CDR3: CASSPSVTTLNTEAFF. The CDR3, as DNA: TGTGCCAGCTCACCATCAGTGACTACTTTGAACACTGAAGCTTTCTTT. The rearrangement links TRBV18 to TRBJ1-1; D not resolved. Germline lookup yields CDR1 KGHSH and CDR2 LQKENI. Trimming removed 2 bases from V and 0 bases from J, with 13 bases in between. This CDR3 region has 16 residues.

The genes are TRBV6-4 and TRBJ1-1; 9 bases agree with TRBD1. J gave up 2 bases and V 5 bases, and 3 bases lay outside the gene matches. The CDR3 loop spans 14 amino acids. Germline V lookup: CDR1 MRHNA, CDR2 SNTAGT. CDR3 sequence: CASSTGGANTEAFF. Written as DNA, the CDR3 is TGTGCCAGCAGTACAGGGGGCGCAAACACTGAAGCTTTCTTT.

This clone showed up just a few times. The chain is built from TRBV19 and TRBJ1-1; maybe TRBD1 (5 bases). Looked up from germline, CDR1 is LNHDA and CDR2 is SQIVND (reference sequence). The CDR3 length is 15 residues. V was trimmed by 5 bases and J by 1 base, leaving 14 bases between them. The CDR3 is CASSFLGTANTEAFF. CDR3 nucleotides: TGTGCCAGTAGTTTCCTCGGGACTGCGAACACTGAAGCTTTCTTT.

The V call is TRBV10-3, the J call TRBJ2-7, with 8 bases that match TRBD1. V was clipped by 4 bases and J by 1 base; unmatched bases: 12. The CDR3 is 17 amino acids. CDR1 ENHRY and CDR2 SYGVKD come from the germline V gene. As DNA, the CDR3 is TGTGCCATCAGTGGAGGCCGGGACAGGTCCCAGTCCTACGAGCAGTACTTC. It specifies CAISGGRDRSQSYEQYF.

The rearrangement joins TRBV5-1 to TRBJ2-7, with 8 bases lining up with TRBD2. V was clipped by 4 bases and J by 5 bases; unmatched bases: 11. The CDR3 loop spans 15 amino acids. CDR1 and CDR2 (germline): SGHRS, YFSETQ. CDR3 nucleotides: TGCGCCAGCAGCCAGCGGCTAGCGGGTCTTAACGAGCAGTACTTC. It yields the protein CASSQRLAGLNEQYF.

Notes on this clone: Mismatch with germline at one junction end may stem from a read error. This chain joins TRBV7-2 and TRBJ2-5, with no clear D. There are 13 residues in the CDR3. Looked up from germline, CDR1 is SGHTA and CDR2 is FQGNSA. The CDR3 loop reads CASSPSHQETQYF. The CDR3 coding sequence is TGTGCCAGCAGCCCCTCTCACCAGGAGACCCAGTACTTC. Looking up the rest from reference TRBV7-2 and TRBJ2-5 gives the full variable domain: GAGVSQSPSNKVTEKGKDVELRCDPISGHTALYWYRQSLGQGLEFLIYFQGNSAPDKSGLPSDRFSAERTGGSVSTLTIQRTQQEDSAVYLCASSPSHQETQYFGPGTRLLVL.